The 18 T cell receptor beta chains presented below share a single source sample, sequenced in a study of cytomegalovirus exposure and HLA in healthy donors. The PCR contained 60 Vbeta and 13 Jbeta primers. Clones were read by immunoSEQ multiplex PCR, and TCRdb kept only the in-frame ones, dropping some. The profile covers about 25,000 clones, with just under 80% appearing a single time and about 4.2% taken by the ten largest. Sequencing used PBMCs. The receptor set was obtained from a male donor in good health and CMV-seronegative.

This chain uses TRBV9 with TRBJ2-5; TRBD2 matches at 7 bases. Germline lookup yields CDR1 SGDLS and CDR2 YYNGEE. The junction had 3 bases not matched to a gene; V was cut back by 3 bases and J by 1 base. There are 14 residues in the CDR3. The DNA of the CDR3 is TGTGCCAGCAGCGGACCGGGGGGCCAAGAGACCCAGTACTTC. Translating gives CASSGPGGQETQYF.

This chain connects TRBV28 to TRBJ1-4; unclear D gene. The length of the CDR3 is 12 residues. Germline-derived CDR1 and CDR2 are MDHEN and SYDVKM. The ends were cut back, 2 bases at V and 13 bases at J, with 11 bases in the middle. CDR3 nucleotides: TGTGCCAGCAGTTTAAGCGCCCGCGGACTGTTTTTT. This gives the protein CASSLSARGLFF.

This chain joins TRBV6-5 and TRBJ1-6, with 8 bases matching TRBD1. The CDR3 extends over 14 amino acids. The germline gives CDR1 MNHEY, CDR2 SVGAGI. V lost 8 bases to trimming and J lost 6 bases; unmatched junction nucleotides: 6. CDR3 DNA: TGTGCCAGCGCGACAGGGGCCCCTAATTCACCCCTCCACTTT. Amino acids: CASATGAPNSPLHF.

The rearrangement joins TRBV29-1 to TRBJ2-2, with D unresolved. Germline V lookup: CDR1 SQVTM, CDR2 ANQGSEA. Trimming shortened V by 3 bases and J by 1 base, and 3 bases separated the two germline ends. The CDR3 has 12 residues. The CDR3 is CSVDRNTGELFF. The DNA of the CDR3 is TGCAGCGTTGACCGGAACACCGGGGAGCTGTTTTTT.

This clone appeared a single time. The V gene is TRBV7-6, the J gene TRBJ2-6, with 12 bases matching TRBD1. Germline V gene sequence: CDR1 SGHVS, CDR2 FNYEAQ. The V segment lost 2 bases and the J segment 2 bases; nucleotides outside the gene matches: 13. The CDR3 has 21 residues. The DNA for the CDR3 is TGTGCCAGCAGCTTAATTTTCTCGCCGGGACAGGGGGCAACTGGGGCCAACGTCCTGACTTTC. It is translated as CASSLIFSPGQGATGANVLTF.

This sequence joins TRBV6-1 and TRBJ2-5; 15 positions match TRBD2. The J call may not be correct, given that the DNA end is closer to TRBJ2-7. This CDR3 region has 14 residues. Germline CDR1 is MNHNS and CDR2 is SASEGT. CDR3 sequence: CASSGTSGRVEQYF. The CDR3 DNA sequence: TGTGCCAGCAGTGGGACTAGCGGGAGGGTCGAGCAGTACTTC.

V and J are TRBV6-5 and TRBJ2-7; a weak D match, TRBD1 (6 bases). Germline V lookup: CDR1 MNHEY, CDR2 SVGAGI. The CDR3 spans 13 residues. V was pared by 10 bases and J by 0 bases, with 13 bases between. The DNA of the CDR3 is TGTGCCACCCAAACAGGGAGCTCCTACGAGCAGTACTTC. It yields the protein CATQTGSSYEQYF.

This clone was seen a single time. The rearrangement links TRBV7-8 to TRBJ1-4, with D possibly TRBD1 on 6 matching bases. Trimming left V 3 bases short and J 5 bases short, with 16 bases between. This CDR3 is built from 16 residues. Germline V gene data show CDR1 as SGHVS and CDR2 as FQNEAQ. CDR3 residues: CASSFYQWTENEKLFF. CDR3 bases: TGTGCCAGCAGCTTTTATCAGTGGACAGAAAATGAAAAACTGTTTTTT. Full variable domain (rest looked up from reference TRBV7-8 and TRBJ1-4): GAGVSQSPRYKVAKRGQDVALRCDPISGHVSLFWYQQALGQGPEFLTYFQNEAQLDKSGLPSDRFFAERPEGSVSTLKIQRTQQEDSAVYLCASSFYQWTENEKLFFGSGTQLSVL.

Judged by abundance, this clone is large. In the same sample, other DNA sequences code for this CDR3. The V and J genes are TRBV2 and TRBJ2-7; D may be TRBD1 (6 bases). Germline V gene sequence: CDR1 SNHLY, CDR2 FYNNEI. V was trimmed by 4 bases and J by 4 bases, leaving 14 bases between them. The CDR3 runs 14 residues. CDR3 region: CASSVVGARYEQYF. The CDR3 nucleotides read TGTGCCAGCAGTGTTGTGGGGGCCCGTTACGAGCAGTACTTC. Looking up the rest from reference TRBV2 and TRBJ2-7 gives the full variable domain: EPEVTQTPSHQVTQMGQEVILRCVPISNHLYFYWYRQILGQKVEFLVSFYNNEISEKSEIFDDQFSVERPDGSNFTLKIRSTKLEDSAMYFCASSVVGARYEQYFGPGTRLTVT.

The chain links TRBV6-6 to TRBJ2-7, with 10 bases matching TRBD1. The CDR3 extends over 14 amino acids. Trimming cost V 4 bases and J 7 bases; bases outside gene matches: 7. Germline V gene lookup returns CDR1 MNHNY and CDR2 SVGAGI (reference sequence). The CDR3 coding sequence is TGTGCCAGCAGTTTAGGACAGGGGGGTAGGGAGCAGTACTTC. Protein sequence: CASSLGQGGREQYF.

The chain carries TRBV4-3 and TRBJ2-3; TRBD2 matches at 10 bases. The CDR3 has 18 amino acids. The V gene's germline CDR1 is LGHNA and CDR2 YSLEER. V shed 2 bases, J shed 4 bases, and the junction held 12 bases outside the gene matches. CDR3: CASSQTSHSGGAPDTQYF. The CDR3 nucleotides read TGCGCCAGCAGCCAAACTAGCCACAGCGGGGGGGCCCCAGATACGCAGTATTTT.

This chain joins TRBV4-3 and TRBJ2-7, with TRBD2 matching over 11 bases. CDR3 length: 13 residues. Trimming removed 0 bases from V and 12 bases from J; junction bases left unmatched: 4. Germline CDR1 and CDR2: LGHNA and YSLEER. The CDR3 DNA reads TGCGCCAGCAGCCAAGATATGACTAGCGGGACGTACTTC. Its translation: CASSQDMTSGTYF.

This sequence joins TRBV9 and TRBJ2-5; 15 bases fit TRBD2. Germline-derived CDR1 and CDR2 are SGDLS and YYNGEE. CDR3 size: 19 residues. V lost 0 bases and J lost 3; bases outside the gene matches: 9. The CDR3 sequence: CASSVGFPGLAGGEETQYF. The CDR3 DNA follows: TGTGCCAGCAGCGTAGGTTTTCCGGGACTAGCGGGGGGAGAAGAGACCCAGTACTTC. Full variable domain (remainder filled in from reference TRBV9 and TRBJ2-5): DSGVTQTPKHLITATGQRVTLRCSPRSGDLSVYWYQQSLDQGLQFLIQYYNGEERAKGNILERFSAQQFPDLHSELNLSSLELGDSALYFCASSVGFPGLAGGEETQYFGPGTRLLVL.

This clone was detected only once. This chain connects TRBV18 to TRBJ2-3; the D gene is possibly TRBD2 (5 bases). Germline CDR1 is KGHSH and CDR2 is LQKENI. The V end lost 2 bases, the J end lost 0 bases, and 9 bases lay between the germline ends. CDR3 length: 15 residues. CDR3 DNA: TGTGCCAGCTCACCAGGACTGACTAGCACAGATACGCAGTATTTT. Encoded protein: CASSPGLTSTDTQYF.

This clone was recorded once. The rearrangement uses TRBV4-3 and TRBJ2-3; D is perhaps TRBD2 (5 bases). Germline CDR1 reads LGHNA; CDR2 reads YSLEER. The V and J ends lost 0 bases and 2 bases respectively, with 12 bases between them. This CDR3 is built from 16 residues. In DNA form, the CDR3 reads TGCGCCAGCAGCCAAGAACGAACTAGTCACACAGATACGCAGTATTTT. Encoded protein: CASSQERTSHTDTQYF.

This clone was seen a few times. V is TRBV6-6 and J is TRBJ1-1, with TRBD1 identical over 7 bases. J was trimmed by 8 bases and V by 2 bases; bases with no gene match: 8. Germline CDR1 is MNHNY and CDR2 is SVGAGI (reference sequence). There are 14 residues in the CDR3. CDR3 sequence: CASSYPDRAQEAFF. CDR3 coding DNA: TGTGCCAGCAGTTACCCCGACAGGGCCCAGGAAGCTTTCTTT.

The chain uses TRBV4-3 and TRBJ2-2, with a weak D call TRBD1 (5 bases). Trimming took off 0 bases at V and 5 bases at J, with 19 bases between the two ends. Per germline, CDR1 LGHNA and CDR2 YSLEER. The CDR3 covers 18 residues. This chain's CDR3 is CASSQERGSMWVTGELFF. The DNA for the CDR3 is TGCGCCAGCAGCCAAGAAAGGGGTAGCATGTGGGTAACCGGGGAGCTGTTTTTT.

The chain is built from TRBV28 and TRBJ2-5, with 8 bases matching TRBD2. The J call may be faulty, since TRBJ2-7 better matches the DNA end. Germline V gene lookup returns CDR1 MDHEN and CDR2 SYDVKM. The CDR3 totals 14 residues. The CDR3 sequence is CASSRGGRGYEQYF. The CDR3 region has the DNA TGTGCCAGCAGCCGGGGGGGGAGAGGTTACGAGCAGTACTTC.